This note documents a single T cell receptor beta chain sequence. Its antigen is currently unknown. These data are taken from a study of OX40 agonist ivuxolimab in advanced cancers. The study, taken as a whole, reports: Among the nonresponders, some also had low normalized T-cell clonal expansion.

This table comes from immunoSEQ multiplex PCR, and its TCRdb copy is limited to in-frame clones, with some not included. The sample lists 20,000 to 30,000 clones, around 85% occurring once. Germline CDR1 reads SSHAT; CDR2 reads FNYEAQ (reference sequence). V lost 5 bases and J lost 0, with 15 bases in between. The length of the CDR3 is 16 residues. Sequencing was performed on CD4+ or CD8+ T cells sorted from blood, taken in a trial of the OX40 agonist ivuxolimab. V gene TRBV7-7 combines with J gene TRBJ2-3; a possible D gene is TRBD1 (6 bases). The receptor was derived from an adult with an advanced solid tumor such as melanoma, head and neck, liver or kidney cancer. CDR3 protein: CASSRSIRGSTDTQYF. DNA of the CDR3: TGTGCCAGCAGCCGCTCCATCAGGGGAAGCACAGATACGCAGTATTTT.